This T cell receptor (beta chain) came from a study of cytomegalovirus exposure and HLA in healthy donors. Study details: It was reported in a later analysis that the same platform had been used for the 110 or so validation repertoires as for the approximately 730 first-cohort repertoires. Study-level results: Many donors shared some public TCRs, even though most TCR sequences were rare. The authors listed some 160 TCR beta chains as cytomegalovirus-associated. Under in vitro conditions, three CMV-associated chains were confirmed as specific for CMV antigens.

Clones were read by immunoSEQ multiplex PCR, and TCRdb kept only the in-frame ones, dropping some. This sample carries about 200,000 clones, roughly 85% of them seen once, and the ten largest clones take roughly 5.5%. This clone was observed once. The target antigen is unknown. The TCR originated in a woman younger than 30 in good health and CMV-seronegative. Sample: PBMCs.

The CDR3 DNA reads as TGTGCCAGCAGTTACGGGACAGCCCCCACTGAAGCTTTCTTT. Translation: CASSYGTAPTEAFF. The rearrangement uses TRBV6-5 and TRBJ1-1; the match to TRBD1 covers 7 bases. Losses at the gene ends were 2 bases for V and 4 bases for J; bases not matched to a gene: 4. The CDR3 is made up of 14 amino acids. Per germline, CDR1 MNHEY and CDR2 SVGAGI.